Listed below are T cell receptor beta chains from one sample, sequenced in a study of blood T cell repertoires in COVID-19. Clones were read by immunoSEQ multiplex PCR, and TCRdb kept only the in-frame ones, dropping some. The sample yields under 250,000 clones, around 81% seen once. The sequencing input was peripheral blood. Receptors were obtained from a man aged 25-40 years who had recovered from COVID-19. Each CDR3 is given with its conserved first and last residue. A D gene is named only where the DNA matches it firmly. A row's size may be missing; if present it is once, few, many or a size class.

TRBV11-3	once	-	TRBJ2-3	TGTGCCAGCAGCTTAGCGGGGGAGGATACGCAGTATTTT	CASSLAGEDTQYF
TRBV27	-	-	TRBJ1-2	TGTGCCAGCAGTTCCTACAGGGACCACTATGGCTACACCTTC	CASSSYRDHYGYTF
TRBV19	-	-	TRBJ1-5	TGTGCCAGTAGCAACAAGTATAGCAATCAGCCCCAGCATTTT	CASSNKYSNQPQHF
TRBV5-1	-	-	TRBJ1-6	TGCGCCAGCAGCTTGGCCCTACCGGGGAATTCACCCCTCCACTTT	CASSLALPGNSPLHF
TRBV5-1	-	TRBD1	TRBJ2-1	TGCGCCAGCAGCGTAGGGACAGGGCGAAGTAATGAGCAGTTCTTC	CASSVGTGRSNEQFF
TRBV11-2	-	-	TRBJ1-5	TGTGCCAGCAGCTTATCGGAGGATCAGCCCCAGCATTTT	CASSLSEDQPQHF
TRBV5-1	-	TRBD1	TRBJ2-7	TGCGCCAGCAGCTCGGGGACAGGGGACTACGAGCAGTACTTC	CASSSGTGDYEQYF
TRBV7-9	-	-	TRBJ2-6	TGTGCCAGCAGCTCCGGGACTTTGTCTGGGGCCAACGTCCTGACTTTC	CASSSGTLSGANVLTF
TRBV14	few	TRBD1	TRBJ1-2	TGTGCCAGCAGCTCACGACAGGGTCTTGCGCAGGAGGGCTACACCTTC	CASSSRQGLAQEGYTF
TRBV19	-	-	TRBJ2-5	TGTGCCAGTAGTTCCCGCCGGGACTGGTTCGGGACCCAGTACTTC	CASSSRRDWFGTQYF
TRBV9	few	-	TRBJ2-2	TGTGCCAGCAGCGTAGAATTAGCGAGGGCCGGGGAGCTGTTTTTT	CASSVELARAGELFF
TRBV28	-	-	TRBJ1-1	TGTGCCAGCAGGCGGGGGACATTAGGGACTGAAGCTTTCTTT	CASRRGTLGTEAFF
TRBV12-3/TRBV12-4	-	-	TRBJ1-5	TGTGCCAGCAGTTCCTCGGATCAGCCCCAGCATTTT	CASSSSDQPQHF
TRBV5-8	-	-	TRBJ2-2	TGTGCCAGCAGGCCACAACCCACCGGGGAGCTGTTTTTT	CASRPQPTGELFF
TRBV7-8	-	TRBD1	TRBJ1-2	TGTGCCAGCAGCATGACCGGGACAGGGAACACCTTC	CASSMTGTGNTF
TRBV3-1/TRBV3-2	-	TRBD2	TRBJ2-5	TGTGCCAGCAGCCGCTTATGGGGGGGGACAGAGACCCAGTACTTC	CASSRLWGGTETQYF
TRBV13	-	TRBD2	TRBJ2-7	TGTGCCAGTGGACTAGCGGGGGACTACGAGCAGTACTTC	CASGLAGDYEQYF
TRBV6-5	-	-	TRBJ1-2	TGTGCCAGCAGTTACAGAGACAGCCCTTTCGTAGGCTACACCTTC	CASSYRDSPFVGYTF
TRBV6-1	once	-	TRBJ1-1	TGTGCCAGCAGTGAAGAGGGAGGGGGATACACTGAAGCTTTCTTT	CASSEEGGGYTEAFF
TRBV28	-	TRBD1	TRBJ2-5	TGTGCCAGCAGCTCCGGGACAGGCCAAGAGACCCAGTACTTC	CASSSGTGQETQYF
TRBV28	-	TRBD1	TRBJ1-3	TGTGCCAGCAATTTCGGACAGGGCGGTCGGACCCACACCATATATTTT	CASNFGQGGRTHTIYF
TRBV15	once	TRBD1	TRBJ2-2	TGTGCCACGAAAGACAGGGCCGCAGTCCGGGAGCTGTTTTTT	CATKDRAAVRELFF
TRBV28	few	TRBD2	TRBJ2-1	TGTGCCAGCAGTCCCGGCGGACTAGCGGGGGGGTCCTACAATGAGCAGTTCTTC	CASSPGGLAGGSYNEQFF
TRBV11-2	-	TRBD1	TRBJ1-2	TGTGCCAGCAGTTCGTCCGGGACAGGGGACTATGGCTACACCTTC	CASSSSGTGDYGYTF
TRBV6-1	once	-	TRBJ1-1	TGTGCCAGCAGTTTTACAGTGAACACTGAAGCTTTCTTT	CASSFTVNTEAFF
TRBV5-1	-	TRBD1	TRBJ1-1	TGCGCCAGCAGGAGGACAGGGGAGGAGGAAGCTTTCTTT	CASRRTGEEEAFF
TRBV5-6	-	TRBD1	TRBJ1-3	TGTGCCAGCAGCTTGTTCCCGGGACAGGGGACTGGAAACACCATATATTTT	CASSLFPGQGTGNTIYF
TRBV5-1	-	-	TRBJ2-3	TGCGCCAGCAGAGGGTGGGACAACACAGATACGCAGTATTTT	CASRGWDNTDTQYF
TRBV7-2	-	-	TRBJ1-2	TGTGCCAGCAGCTTCCCGGACACGCGCTATGGCTACACCTTC	CASSFPDTRYGYTF
TRBV7-2	-	-	TRBJ1-6	TGTGCCAGCAGCTTTAGCAGTGTCGAGGATTCACCCCTCCACTTT	CASSFSSVEDSPLHF
TRBV5-6	-	TRBD1	TRBJ2-2	TGTGCCAGCAGCTGGACAGGGAATTTCTTATTGGACACCGGGGAGCTGTTTTTT	CASSWTGNFLLDTGELFF
TRBV9	-	-	TRBJ2-2	TGTGCCAGCAGCAAGGGGGTCCTGAACACCGGGGAGCTGTTTTTT	CASSKGVLNTGELFF
TRBV5-1	-	-	TRBJ2-3	TGCGCCAGCAGACGGGGCGGGGCCGATAGCACAGATACGCAGTATTTT	CASRRGGADSTDTQYF
TRBV24-1	-	-	TRBJ2-2	TGTGCCACCAGCGACCAGGGGTGGGAGCTGTTTTTT	CATSDQGWELFF
TRBV5-1	-	-	TRBJ2-3	TGCGCCAGCAGCTTGGCGATCCACTCCCAGGGGAACGCAGATACGCAGTATTTT	CASSLAIHSQGNADTQYF
TRBV18	many	TRBD2	TRBJ2-1	TGTGCCAGCTCCCCCTCTAGCGGGGGTTACAATGAGCAGTTCTTC	CASSPSSGGYNEQFF
TRBV29-1	-	-	TRBJ2-5	TGCAGCGTTGAAGAGGTTCTAGGAGAGACCCAGTACTTC	CSVEEVLGETQYF
TRBV7-9	-	TRBD1	TRBJ1-1	TGTGCCAGCAGCTTTCCGGACAGGGAAGCTTTCTTT	CASSFPDREAFF
TRBV29-1	-	-	TRBJ1-2	TGCAGCGGTCTTTCCTCCCCTGGCTACACCTTC	CSGLSSPGYTF
TRBV19	-	TRBD1	TRBJ1-6	TGTGCCAGTAGTATCCCACGGACAGGGCTGCCAAATTCACCCCTCCACTTT	CASSIPRTGLPNSPLHF
TRBV5-1	-	-	TRBJ1-6	TGCGCCAGCAGTTCTGACAGAGATAATTCACCCCTCCACTTT	CASSSDRDNSPLHF
TRBV2	-	-	TRBJ1-2	TGTGCCAGCAGTGAAGCCCAAGAGAACTATGGCTACACCTTC	CASSEAQENYGYTF
TRBV5-4	-	-	TRBJ2-3	TGTGCCAGCAGCATGGACAGCCTAAGCACAGATACGCAGTATTTT	CASSMDSLSTDTQYF